This T cell receptor (beta chain) comes out of a study of CD8 T cells in Susac syndrome. V lost 4 bases and J 1 base, leaving 16 bases between the germline ends. This CDR3 has 16 residues. CDR1 and CDR2 from the germline V gene are MRHNA and SNTAGT. The RNA, 0.5 to 1 ug, was put through reverse transcription using random hexamers. TCRdb re-derived calls from the immunoSEQ multiplex PCR reads in MiXCR, one entry per CDR3 protein. Of about 66,000 distinct CDR3 sequences in the sample, roughly 94% were seen once. Sequencing of TCR beta was performed on blood CD8+ T cells and on blood CD4+ T cells. Isolation of CD8+ and CD4+ T cells was performed negatively, whereas enrichment of TEMRA cells was done by FACS.

This receptor was obtained from a human donor with multiple sclerosis. J is TRBJ2-5 and V is TRBV6-4; D call uncertain. The specimen was CD8+ T cells from PBMCs. CDR3 sequence: CASSAFAGEGQETQYF. CDR3 in DNA: TGTGCCAGCAGTGCCTTTGCAGGCGAAGGCCAAGAGACCCAGTACTTC.